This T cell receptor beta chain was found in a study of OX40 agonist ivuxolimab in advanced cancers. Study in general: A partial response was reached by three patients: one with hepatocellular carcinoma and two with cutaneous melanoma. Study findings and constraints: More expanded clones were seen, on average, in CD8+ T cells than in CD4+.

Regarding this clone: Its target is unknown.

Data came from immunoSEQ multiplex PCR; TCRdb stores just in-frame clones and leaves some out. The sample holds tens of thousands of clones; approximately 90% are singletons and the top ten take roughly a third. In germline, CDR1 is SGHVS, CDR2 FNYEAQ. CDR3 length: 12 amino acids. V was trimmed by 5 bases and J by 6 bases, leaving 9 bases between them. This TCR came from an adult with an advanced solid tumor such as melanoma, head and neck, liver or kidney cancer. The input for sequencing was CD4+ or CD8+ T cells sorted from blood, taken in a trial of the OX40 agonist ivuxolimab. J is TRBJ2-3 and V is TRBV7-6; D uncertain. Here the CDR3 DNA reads TGTGCCAGCAGCCCCTTAGCCGATACGCAGTATTTT. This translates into CASSPLADTQYF.